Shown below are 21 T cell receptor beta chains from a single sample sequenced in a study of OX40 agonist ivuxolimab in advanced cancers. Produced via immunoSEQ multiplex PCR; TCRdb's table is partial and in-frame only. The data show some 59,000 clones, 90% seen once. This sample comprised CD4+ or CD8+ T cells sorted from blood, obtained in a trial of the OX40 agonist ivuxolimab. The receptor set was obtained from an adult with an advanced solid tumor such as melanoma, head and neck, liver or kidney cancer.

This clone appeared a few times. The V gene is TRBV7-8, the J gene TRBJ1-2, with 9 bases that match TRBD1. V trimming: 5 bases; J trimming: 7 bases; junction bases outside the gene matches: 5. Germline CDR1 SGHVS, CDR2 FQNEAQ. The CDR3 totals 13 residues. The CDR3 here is CASSPQGARGYTF. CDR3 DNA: TGTGCCAGCAGCCCACAGGGGGCTCGTGGCTACACCTTC.

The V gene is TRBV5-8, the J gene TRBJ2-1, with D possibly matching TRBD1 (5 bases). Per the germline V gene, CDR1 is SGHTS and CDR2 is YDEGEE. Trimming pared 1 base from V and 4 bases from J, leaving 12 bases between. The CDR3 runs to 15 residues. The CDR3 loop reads CASSLRGNGYNEQFF. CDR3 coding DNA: TGTGCCAGCAGCTTGAGGGGCAATGGTTACAATGAGCAGTTCTTC.

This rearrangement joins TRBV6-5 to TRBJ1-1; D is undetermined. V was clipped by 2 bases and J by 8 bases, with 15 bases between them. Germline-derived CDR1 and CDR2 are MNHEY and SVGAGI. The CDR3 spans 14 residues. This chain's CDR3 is CASSYLTVTAEAFF. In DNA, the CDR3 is TGTGCCAGCAGTTACCTGACTGTCACAGCGGAAGCTTTCTTT.

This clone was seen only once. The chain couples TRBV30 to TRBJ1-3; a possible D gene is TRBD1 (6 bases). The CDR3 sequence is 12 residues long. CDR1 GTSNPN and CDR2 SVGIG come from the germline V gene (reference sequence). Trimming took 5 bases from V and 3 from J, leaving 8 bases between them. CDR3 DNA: TGTGCCTGGGGACAGTTTGGAAACACCATATATTTT. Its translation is CAWGQFGNTIYF. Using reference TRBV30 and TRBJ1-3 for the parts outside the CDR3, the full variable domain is SQTIHQWPATLVQPVGSPLSLECTVEGTSNPNLYWYRQAAGRGLQLLFYSVGIGQISSEVPQNLSASRPQDRQFILSSKKLLLSDSGFYLCAWGQFGNTIYFGEGSWLTVV.

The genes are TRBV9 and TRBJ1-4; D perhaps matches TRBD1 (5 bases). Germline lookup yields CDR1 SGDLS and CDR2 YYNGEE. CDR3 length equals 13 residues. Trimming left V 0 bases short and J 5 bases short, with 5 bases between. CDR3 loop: CASSVGGNEKLFF. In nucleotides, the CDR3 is TGTGCCAGCAGCGTAGGGGGCAATGAAAAACTGTTTTTT.

This CDR3 is CASSPDSGRRNEQFF. The CDR3 DNA follows: TGTGCCAGCAGCCCGGATAGCGGGAGGAGGAATGAGCAGTTCTTC. The chain couples TRBV4-2 to TRBJ2-1; 10 bases match TRBD2. The V gene end was trimmed by 4 bases and the J gene end by 7 bases; junction bases not matched to a gene: 7. CDR1 and CDR2 from the germline V gene are LGHNA and YNFKEQ. The CDR3 has 15 residues.

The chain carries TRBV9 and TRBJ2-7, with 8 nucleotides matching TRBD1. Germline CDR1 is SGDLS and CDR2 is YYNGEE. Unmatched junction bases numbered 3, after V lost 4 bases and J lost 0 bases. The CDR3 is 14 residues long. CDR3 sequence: CASSPTGGSYEQYF. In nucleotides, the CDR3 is TGTGCCAGCAGCCCCACAGGGGGCTCCTACGAGCAGTACTTC.

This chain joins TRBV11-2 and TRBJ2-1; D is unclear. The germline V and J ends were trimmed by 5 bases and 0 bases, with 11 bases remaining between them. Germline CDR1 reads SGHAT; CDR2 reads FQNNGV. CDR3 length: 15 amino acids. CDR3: CASSLFRSSYNEQFF. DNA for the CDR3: TGTGCCAGCAGCCTATTCAGGAGCTCCTACAATGAGCAGTTCTTC.

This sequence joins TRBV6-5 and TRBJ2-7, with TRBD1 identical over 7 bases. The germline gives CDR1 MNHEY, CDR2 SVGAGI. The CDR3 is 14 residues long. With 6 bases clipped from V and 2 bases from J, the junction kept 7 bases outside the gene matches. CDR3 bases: TGTGCCAGCAGGGCGGACAGGCTAACCTACGAGCAGTACTTC. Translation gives CASRADRLTYEQYF.

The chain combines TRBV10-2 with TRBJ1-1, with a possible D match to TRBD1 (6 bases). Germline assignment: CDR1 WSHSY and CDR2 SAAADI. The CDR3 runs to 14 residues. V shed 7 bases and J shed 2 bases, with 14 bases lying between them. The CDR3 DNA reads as TGCGCCAGCACTCTTGGGGGGGGCAACACTGAAGCTTTCTTT. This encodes CASTLGGGNTEAFF.

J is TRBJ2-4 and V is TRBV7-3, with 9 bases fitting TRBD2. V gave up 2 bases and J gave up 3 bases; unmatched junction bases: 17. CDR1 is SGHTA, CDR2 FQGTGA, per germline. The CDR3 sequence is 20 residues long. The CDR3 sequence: CASSLDGSGSPTVGKNIQYF. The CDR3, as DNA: TGTGCCAGCAGCTTAGACGGTAGCGGGAGTCCCACCGTCGGCAAAAACATTCAGTACTTC.

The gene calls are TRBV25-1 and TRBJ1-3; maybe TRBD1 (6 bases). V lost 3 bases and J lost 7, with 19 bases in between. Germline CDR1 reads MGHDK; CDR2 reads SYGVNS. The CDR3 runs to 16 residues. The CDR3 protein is CASSDGQGYLWNTIYF. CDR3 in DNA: TGTGCCAGCAGTGACGGCCAGGGGTATCTCTGGAACACCATATATTTT.

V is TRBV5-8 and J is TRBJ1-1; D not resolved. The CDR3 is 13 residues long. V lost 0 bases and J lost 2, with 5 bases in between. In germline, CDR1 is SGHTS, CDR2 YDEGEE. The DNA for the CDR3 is TGTGCCAGCAGCTTGGAGATCAACACTGAAGCTTTCTTT. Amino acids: CASSLEINTEAFF.

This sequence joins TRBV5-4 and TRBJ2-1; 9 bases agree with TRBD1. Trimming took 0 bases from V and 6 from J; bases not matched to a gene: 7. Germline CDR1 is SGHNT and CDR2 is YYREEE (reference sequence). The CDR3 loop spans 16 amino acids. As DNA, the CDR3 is TGTGCCAGCAGCTTGGGCCGGGACAGGGTGGGCAATGAGCAGTTCTTC. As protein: CASSLGRDRVGNEQFF.

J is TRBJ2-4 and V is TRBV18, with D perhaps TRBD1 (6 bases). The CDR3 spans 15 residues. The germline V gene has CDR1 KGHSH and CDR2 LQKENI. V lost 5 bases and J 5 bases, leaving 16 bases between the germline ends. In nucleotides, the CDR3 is TGTGCCAGCTCAACCCGGACAGCACTAGAAAACATTCAGTACTTC. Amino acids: CASSTRTALENIQYF.

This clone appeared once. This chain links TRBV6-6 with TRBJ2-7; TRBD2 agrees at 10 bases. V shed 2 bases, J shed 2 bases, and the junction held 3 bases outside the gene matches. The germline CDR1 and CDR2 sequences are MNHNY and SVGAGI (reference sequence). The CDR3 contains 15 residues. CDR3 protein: CASSYNLAGAYEQYF. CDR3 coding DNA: TGTGCCAGCAGTTACAATCTAGCGGGAGCCTACGAGCAGTACTTC.

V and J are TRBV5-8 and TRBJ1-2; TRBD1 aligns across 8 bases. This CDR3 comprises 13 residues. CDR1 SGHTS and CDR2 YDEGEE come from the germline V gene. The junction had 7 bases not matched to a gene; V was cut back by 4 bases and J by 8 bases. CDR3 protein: CASSITGGVGYTF. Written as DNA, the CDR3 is TGTGCCAGCAGCATAACAGGGGGGGTCGGCTACACCTTC. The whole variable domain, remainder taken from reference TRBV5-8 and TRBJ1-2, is EAGVTQSPTHLIKTRGQQATLRCSPISGHTSVYWYQQALGLGLQFLLWYDEGEERNRGNFPPRFSGRQFPNYSSELNVNALELEDSALYLCASSITGGVGYTFGSGTRLTVV.

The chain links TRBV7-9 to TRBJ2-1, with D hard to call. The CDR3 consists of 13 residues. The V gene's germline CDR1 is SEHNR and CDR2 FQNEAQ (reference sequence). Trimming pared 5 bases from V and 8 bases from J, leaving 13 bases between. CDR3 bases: TGTGCCAGCAGCGCGACGGTGGGCCATGAGCAGTTCTTC. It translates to CASSATVGHEQFF.

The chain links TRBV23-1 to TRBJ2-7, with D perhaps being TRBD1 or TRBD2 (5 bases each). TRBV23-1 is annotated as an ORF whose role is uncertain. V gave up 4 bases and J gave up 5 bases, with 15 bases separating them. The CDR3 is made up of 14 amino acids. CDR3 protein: CASSPRGERDEQYF. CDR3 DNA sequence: TGCGCCAGCAGTCCTCGGGGCGAACGGGACGAGCAGTACTTC.

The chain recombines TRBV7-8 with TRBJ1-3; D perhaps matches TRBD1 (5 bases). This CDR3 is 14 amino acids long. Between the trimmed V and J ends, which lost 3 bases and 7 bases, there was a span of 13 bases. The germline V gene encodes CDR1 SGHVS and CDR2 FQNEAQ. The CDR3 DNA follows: TGTGCCAGCAGCTTTTATCAGGGTCACAACACCATATATTTT. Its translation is CASSFYQGHNTIYF.

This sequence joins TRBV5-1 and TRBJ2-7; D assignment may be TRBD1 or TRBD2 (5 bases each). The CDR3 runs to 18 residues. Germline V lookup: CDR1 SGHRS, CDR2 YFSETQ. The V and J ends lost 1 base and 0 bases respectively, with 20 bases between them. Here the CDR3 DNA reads TGCGCCAGCAGCTTGCAGTTCCTCGGTGGGGGAAGCTCCTACGAGCAGTACTTC. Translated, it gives CASSLQFLGGGSSYEQYF.